The 18 T cell receptor beta chains listed next were all sequenced from one sample in a study of T-cell memory formation after mild COVID-19. MiXCR, run by TCRdb on the 5' RACE reads, gives a single entry per CDR3 protein. The sample shows 580,000 or so distinct CDR3 sequences, around a sixth of them seen only once. The sequencing sample was made of PBMCs or a T cell subset sorted from them (not recorded which). These receptors all come from an adult woman who had mild COVID-19 (a few samples of this study predate the infection). Cell type and time point are not known.

In its sample, this clonotype was seen a few times. The chain recombines TRBV5-1 with TRBJ2-5; the match to TRBD2 covers 7 bases. CDR1 SGHRS and CDR2 YFSETQ come from the germline V gene. This CDR3 spans 16 amino acids. The junction had 13 bases not matched to a gene; V was cut back by 6 bases and J by 2 bases. The CDR3 here is CASNPGTTGRQETQYF. CDR3 nucleotides: TGCGCCAGCAACCCCGGGACTACTGGGAGGCAAGAGACCCAGTACTTC. Full variable domain (remainder filled in from reference TRBV5-1 and TRBJ2-5): KAGVTQTPRYLIKTRGQQVTLSCSPISGHRSVSWYQQTPGQGLQFLFEYFSETQRNKGNFPGRFSGRQFSNSRSEMNVSTLELGDSALYLCASNPGTTGRQETQYFGPGTRLLVL.

This sequence joins TRBV25-1 and TRBJ1-3; D is unclear. From germline, CDR1 is MGHDK and CDR2 SYGVNS. The V gene lost 2 bases and the J gene lost 7 bases, with 12 bases spanning the gap. The CDR3 is 14 amino acids. This CDR3 is CASSEPGRYNTIYF. The CDR3 bases are TGTGCCAGCAGTGAACCGGGCAGGTACAACACCATATATTTT.

This clonotype appeared a few times. The chain joins TRBV24-1 to TRBJ1-2; weak D call: TRBD1 (6 bases). V dropped 3 bases and J dropped 4 bases, with 11 bases sitting between them. The CDR3 consists of 14 residues. Germline CDR1 and CDR2: KGHDR and SFDVKD. DNA for the CDR3: TGTGCCACCAGTGATAACAGGGAGTCCTATGGCTACACCTTC. Protein: CATSDNRESYGYTF.

This clonotype has just a few counts. The chain employs TRBV7-3 and TRBJ2-3, with 9 positions matching TRBD2. Unmatched junction bases numbered 6, after V lost 1 base and J lost 1 base. The germline CDR1 and CDR2 sequences are SGHTA and FQGTGA. The CDR3 consists of 17 residues. The CDR3 loop reads CASSLRGSGGRTDTQYF. DNA for the CDR3: TGTGCCAGCAGCTTAAGGGGGAGCGGGGGGCGCACAGATACGCAGTATTTT. Full variable domain (rest looked up from reference TRBV7-3 and TRBJ2-3): GAGVSQTPSNKVTEKGKYVELRCDPISGHTALYWYRQSLGQGPEFLIYFQGTGAADDSGLPNDRFFAVRPEGSVSTLKIQRTERGDSAVYLCASSLRGSGGRTDTQYFGPGTRLTVL.

This clonotype has only a few counts. The rearrangement uses TRBV7-3 and TRBJ2-3, with D hard to call. V was clipped by 5 bases and J by 4 bases, with 10 bases between them. CDR3 length equals 13 residues. Germline CDR1 and CDR2: SGHTA and FQGTGA. The CDR3 sequence is CASSMRNPDTQYF. CDR3 nucleotide sequence: TGTGCCAGCAGCATGCGGAACCCAGATACGCAGTATTTT.

V is TRBV19 and J is TRBJ1-5, with unresolved D. V lost 5 bases and J 3 bases, leaving 8 bases between the germline ends. CDR3 size: 13 residues. Germline CDR1 and CDR2: LNHDA and SQIVND (reference sequence). The CDR3, as DNA: TGTGCCAGTAGTGGCCTGATCAATCAGCCCCAGCATTTT. This translates into CASSGLINQPQHF. Supplemented by reference TRBV19 and TRBJ1-5, the full variable domain reads DGGITQSPKYLFRKEGQNVTLSCEQNLNHDAMYWYRQDPGQGLRLIYYSQIVNDFQKGDIAEGYSVSREKKESFPLTVTSAQKNPTAFYLCASSGLINQPQHFGDGTRLSIL.

The chain carries TRBV6-5 and TRBJ1-3; D unclear. Germline CDR1 and CDR2: MNHEY and SVGAGI. This CDR3 region has 13 residues. Between the trimmed V and J ends, which lost 2 bases and 4 bases, there was a span of 6 bases. The CDR3 bases are TGTGCCAGCAGTTACGATGAGGGAAACACCATATATTTT. Translated, it gives CASSYDEGNTIYF.

The sample holds many counts of this clonotype. V usage is TRBV29-1 and J usage is TRBJ2-1; the match to TRBD1 covers 7 bases. Germline CDR1 and CDR2: SQVTM and ANQGSEA. The CDR3 spans 14 residues. V was pared by 7 bases and J by 6 bases, with 12 bases of the junction left unmatched. The CDR3 sequence: CSATQGSLSNEQFF. The CDR3 DNA follows: TGCAGCGCGACACAGGGGTCCCTTAGCAATGAGCAGTTCTTC.

This clonotype occurred a few times. The genes are TRBV6-6 and TRBJ1-5; the D is unclear. Germline-derived CDR1 and CDR2 are MNHNY and SVGAGI (reference sequence). The V end was cut by 2 bases, the J end by 3 bases, with 14 bases between. The CDR3 length is 16 residues. This CDR3 is CASSYTPPGSNQPQHF. The CDR3 nucleotides read TGTGCCAGCAGTTACACACCTCCGGGATCCAATCAGCCCCAGCATTTT.

This clonotype has a count of ten or more. The chain combines TRBV5-6 with TRBJ1-1; unclear D gene. Trimming left V 0 bases short and J 7 bases short, with 4 bases between. CDR3 length: 11 amino acids. The germline V gene has CDR1 SGHDT and CDR2 YYEEEE. CDR3 in amino acids: CASSLDIEAFF. The CDR3 region has the DNA TGTGCCAGCAGCTTGGACATTGAAGCTTTCTTT. Filled out from reference TRBV5-6 and TRBJ1-1, the complete variable domain reads DAGVTQSPTHLIKTRGQQVTLRCSPKSGHDTVSWYQQALGQGPQFIFQYYEEEERQRGNFPDRFSGHQFPNYSSELNVNALLLGDSALYLCASSLDIEAFFGQGTRLTVV.

This clonotype was observed a handful of times. The rearrangement links TRBV19 to TRBJ2-2, with D tentatively TRBD2 (6 bases). The germline CDR1 and CDR2 sequences are LNHDA and SQIVND (reference sequence). The V end was cut by 4 bases, the J end by 1 base, with 13 bases between. The CDR3 consists of 16 residues. The CDR3 protein is CASSTAGTLNTGELFF. The CDR3 DNA reads as TGTGCCAGTAGTACGGCCGGGACTTTGAACACCGGGGAGCTGTTTTTT. The full variable domain, completed using reference TRBV19 and TRBJ2-2, is DGGITQSPKYLFRKEGQNVTLSCEQNLNHDAMYWYRQDPGQGLRLIYYSQIVNDFQKGDIAEGYSVSREKKESFPLTVTSAQKNPTAFYLCASSTAGTLNTGELFFGEGSRLTVL.

V usage is TRBV5-5 and J usage is TRBJ1-1; maybe TRBD1 (5 bases). CDR3 length: 16 residues. The germline V gene has CDR1 SGHKS and CDR2 YYEKEE (reference sequence). With 0 bases removed from V and 8 bases from J, the gap between germline ends came to 20 bases. The CDR3 spells CASSLANWGADEEAFF. The CDR3 DNA reads as TGTGCCAGCAGCTTGGCTAATTGGGGCGCGGACGAGGAAGCTTTCTTT.

This clonotype showed up many times. The chain employs TRBV12-3 or TRBV12-4 and TRBJ2-7, with TRBD1 matching over 9 bases. CDR3 size: 15 residues. Trimming cost V 5 bases and J 0 bases; bases outside gene matches: 5. The CDR3 DNA reads as TGTGCCAGCAGTCTTGGACAGGGGCGCTCCTACGAGCAGTACTTC. This encodes CASSLGQGRSYEQYF.

The chain joins TRBV7-8 to TRBJ2-4; 7 nucleotides line up with TRBD2. Germline CDR1 is SGHVS and CDR2 is FQNEAQ. With V trimmed by 4 bases and J by 0 bases, 3 bases remained unmatched. The CDR3 contains 15 residues. CDR3 sequence (DNA): TGTGCCAGCAGCTCGCTAGCGGTAGCCAAAAACATTCAGTACTTC. Encoded protein: CASSSLAVAKNIQYF.

There are a few counts of this clonotype. The rearrangement joins TRBV6-5 to TRBJ2-6; maybe TRBD1 (6 bases). Trimming took 5 bases from V and 1 from J, leaving 9 bases between them. Germline loops: CDR1 MNHEY, CDR2 SVGAGI. CDR3 size: 15 residues. For the CDR3, the DNA is TGTGCCAGCAGTCAAGACAGGTCTGGGGCCAACGTCCTGACTTTC. Its protein product is CASSQDRSGANVLTF.

With respect to this clonotype: A junction boundary mismatches the germline segment, possibly from a read error. The CDR3 DNA is TGTGCCAGCACTCGGGACGTCCAATACTCTGGAAACACCACATATTTT. It codes for CASTRDVQYSGNTTYF. The chain carries TRBV12-3 or TRBV12-4 and TRBJ1-3; D may be TRBD1 (5 bases). The CDR3 covers 16 residues.

The CDR3 region has the DNA TGTGCCACCAGTGATTTTTGGGGCCCTTCCAATGAGCAGTTCTTC. Translated, it gives CATSDFWGPSNEQFF. The chain employs TRBV24-1 and TRBJ2-1; maybe TRBD1 (5 bases). CDR3 size: 15 residues. Trimming cost V 1 base and J 6 bases, with 12 bases left between them. Germline V gene sequence: CDR1 KGHDR, CDR2 SFDVKD.

This clonotype came up once. J is TRBJ1-2 and V is TRBV7-2, with D unclear. Per the germline V gene, CDR1 is SGHTA and CDR2 is FQGNSA. V gave up 5 bases and J gave up 0 bases, with 10 bases separating them. The length of the CDR3 is 14 residues. CDR3 amino acids: CASSPTRANYGYTF. The CDR3 DNA is TGTGCCAGCAGCCCCACGCGAGCTAACTATGGCTACACCTTC.